This T cell receptor (beta chain) was recorded in a study of molecular identifiers for immune sequencing clone quantification (dated by TCRdb to the late 2010s). About the study as a whole: In a replicate experiment, RNA from about 20,000 or 100,000 naive CD8 T cells was split into five aliquots, four of which were sequenced. This methods study benchmarked molecular-identifier clustering-based TCR repertoire sequencing (MIDCIRS) and TCR RNA copy counting, using CD8 T cells to do so.

The method was PCR. Sequencer: NextSeq 500. Preparation of bulk TCR libraries followed a previously described approach, with the TCR primers listed in Table S5. The Qiagen AllPrep DNA/RNA kit was used to purify total RNA. Reads from multiple sequencing runs of the same library were pooled before analysis. From the authors' description of their analysis: Only reads with exact TCR constant sequence were kept, trimmed to 150 nt, and grouped by their 12-nt molecular barcodes. Reads in each barcode group were sub-clustered using a 15% Levenshtein threshold, and a quality-weighted consensus sequence was built for each RNA molecule. Non-functional sequences were excluded, and lower-count sequences lying one edit away from another sequence were also excluded. Based on fitting two negative binomial distributions, any barcode sub-cluster with under 20% of the maximum read count was discarded. In TCRdb, the public reads were trimmed at Q25 with fastp and aligned with MiXCR, with productive beta chains retained. Rows with a matching CDR3 protein are joined into one entry that keeps the most common DNA and genes. The V and J calls and clone size are TCRdb's, not the authors'. For this sample there are about 630,000 distinct CDR3 sequences; roughly 23% appear just once. Roughly 0.83% of the sample belongs to the ten largest clones.

The CDR3 spans 15 residues, from the cysteine through the phenylalanine. Only CDR3 DNA remains: 45 bases, in frame from the first base. CDR1 and CDR2 (SEHNR, FQNEAQ) derive from the germline V gene (reference sequence). Concerning this clonotype itself: Its target antigen remains unknown. One junction end does not reproduce the germline sequence, and a read error may be involved.

Broad study findings and their caveats: Highly expanded clone sizes could be underestimated if identical TCR molecules share a barcode. A single cell's worth of spiked-in Jurkat TCR RNA was reported detectable even among 900,000 to 1,000,000 naive CD8 T cells. Modeling gave about 3 recovered TCR RNA copies per cell versus approximately 11 by digital PCR, implying about 30% capture efficiency. When barcode sub-clustering was not used, chimeric consensus sequences inflated TCR diversity, with chimeras reaching as high as 47%. Naive libraries contained spiked-in Jurkat TCR RNA (around ten copies' worth), which is not part of the donor repertoire. In CMV-specific effector cells, clones with more than 20 RNA copies contained over 99% of molecules, whereas in naive cells such clones contained under 1% of molecules.

Libraries of naive CD8 T cells were built from anywhere between roughly 17,000 and 1,000,000 sorted cells, with 10%, 30% or 50% of the purified RNA used. On a BD FACSAria II, naive CD8 T cells were FACS-sorted as CD8+CD4-CCR7+CD45RA+ and collected into RLT Plus buffer. To test detection sensitivity, Jurkat RNA equivalent to more than 9 TCR copies was spiked into samples of about 18,000-1,000,000 naive CD8 T cells. Enrichment of CD8 T cells was performed with RosetteSep CD8+ T Cell Enrichment Cocktail and Ficoll-Paque, after which ACK red cell lysis was carried out. The sequenced material came from naive CD8+ T cells from blood, with Jurkat cell RNA spiked in. The cell subset or site label, read with the paper, signifies: FACS-sorted CD8+CD4-CCR7+CD45RA+ naive T cells. The sequence derives from a human donor in good health. Some libraries in this study had Jurkat cell RNA spiked in. In this chain, TRBV7-9 is recombined with TRBJ2-7; the D gene is possibly TRBD2, with 5 bases matching. DNA sequence: TGTACCAGCAGCCTACCCCCAGGTAGCGACTACGAGCAGTACTTC. The resulting protein is CTSSLPPGSDYEQYF.